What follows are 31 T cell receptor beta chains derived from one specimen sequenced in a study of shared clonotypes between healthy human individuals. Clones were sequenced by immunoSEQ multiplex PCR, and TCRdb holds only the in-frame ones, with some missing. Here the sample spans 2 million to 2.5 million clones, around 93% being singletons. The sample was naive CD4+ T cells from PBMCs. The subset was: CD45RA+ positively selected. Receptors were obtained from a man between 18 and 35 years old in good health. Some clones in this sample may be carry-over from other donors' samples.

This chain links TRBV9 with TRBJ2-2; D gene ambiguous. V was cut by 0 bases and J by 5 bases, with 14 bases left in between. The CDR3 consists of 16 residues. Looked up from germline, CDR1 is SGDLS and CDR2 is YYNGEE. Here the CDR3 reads CASSVEAGYGTGELFF. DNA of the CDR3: TGTGCCAGCAGCGTAGAGGCAGGCTACGGGACCGGGGAGCTGTTTTTT.

The CDR3 bases are TGCGCCAGCAAGACCGGGACAGGGGGCAACGAGCAGTACTTC. It is translated as CASKTGTGGNEQYF. The chain has TRBV5-1 and TRBJ2-7; 12 nucleotides line up with TRBD1. The CDR3 runs 14 residues. V trimming: 6 bases; J trimming: 5 bases; junction bases outside the gene matches: 6. CDR1 is SGHRS and CDR2 is YFSETQ in the germline V gene.

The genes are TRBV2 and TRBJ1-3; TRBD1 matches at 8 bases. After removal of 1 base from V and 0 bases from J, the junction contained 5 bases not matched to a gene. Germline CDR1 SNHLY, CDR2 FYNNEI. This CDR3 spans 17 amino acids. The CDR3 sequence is CASSEGRDRISGNTIYF. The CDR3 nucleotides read TGTGCCAGCAGTGAAGGCCGGGACAGGATCTCTGGAAACACCATATATTTT.

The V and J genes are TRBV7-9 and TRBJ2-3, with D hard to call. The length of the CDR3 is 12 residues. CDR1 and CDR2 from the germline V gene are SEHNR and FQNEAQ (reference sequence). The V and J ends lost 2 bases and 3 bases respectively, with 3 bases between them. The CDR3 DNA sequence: TGTGCCAGCAGCTTAATGACAGATACGCAGTATTTT. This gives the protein CASSLMTDTQYF.

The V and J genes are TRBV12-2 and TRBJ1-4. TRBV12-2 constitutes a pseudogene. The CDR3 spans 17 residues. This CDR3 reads CASRLAPGIWIREKLFF. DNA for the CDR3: TGTGCAAGTCGCTTAGCGCCTGGTATATGGATTCGTGAAAAACTGTTTTTT.

The chain's CDR3 is CASTVRMNTEAFF. CDR3 DNA sequence: TGTGCCAGCACGGTAAGGATGAACACTGAAGCTTTCTTT. This chain uses TRBV6-1 with TRBJ1-1, with no clear D. V was shortened by 7 bases and J by 0 bases, with 9 bases between the two germline ends. CDR3 length: 13 residues. Germline V gene lookup returns CDR1 MNHNS and CDR2 SASEGT.

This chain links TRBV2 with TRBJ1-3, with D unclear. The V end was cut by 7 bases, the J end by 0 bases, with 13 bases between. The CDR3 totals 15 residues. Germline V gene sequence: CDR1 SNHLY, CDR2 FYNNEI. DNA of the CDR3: TGTGCCAGCACTTCTGCAGGCCACTCTGGAAACACCATATATTTT. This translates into CASTSAGHSGNTIYF.

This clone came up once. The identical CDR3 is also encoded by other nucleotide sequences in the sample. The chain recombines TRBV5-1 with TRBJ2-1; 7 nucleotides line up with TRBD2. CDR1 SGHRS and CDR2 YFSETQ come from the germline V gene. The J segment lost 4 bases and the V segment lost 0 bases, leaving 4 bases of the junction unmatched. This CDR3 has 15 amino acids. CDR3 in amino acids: CASSLASGTYNEQFF. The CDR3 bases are TGCGCCAGCAGCTTGGCAAGCGGGACGTACAATGAGCAGTTCTTC.

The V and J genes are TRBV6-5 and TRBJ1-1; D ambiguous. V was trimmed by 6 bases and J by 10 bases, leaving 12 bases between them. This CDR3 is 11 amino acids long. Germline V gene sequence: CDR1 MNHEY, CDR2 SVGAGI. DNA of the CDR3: TGTGCCAGCAGCAACCTGGCAAGAGCTTTCTTT. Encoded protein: CASSNLARAFF.

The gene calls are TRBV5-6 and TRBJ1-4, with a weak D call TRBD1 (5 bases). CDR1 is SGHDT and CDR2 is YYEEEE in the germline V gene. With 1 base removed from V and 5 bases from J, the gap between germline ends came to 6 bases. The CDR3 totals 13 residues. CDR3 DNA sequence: TGTGCCAGCAGCTTGTGGGGGAATGAAAAACTGTTTTTT. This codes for CASSLWGNEKLFF.

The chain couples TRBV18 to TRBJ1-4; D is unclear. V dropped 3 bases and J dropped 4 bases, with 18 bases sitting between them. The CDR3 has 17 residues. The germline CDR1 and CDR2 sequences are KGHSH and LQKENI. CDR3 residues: CASSPLAVGSFNEKLFF. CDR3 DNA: TGTGCCAGCTCACCTCTCGCAGTAGGCAGCTTTAATGAAAAACTGTTTTTT.

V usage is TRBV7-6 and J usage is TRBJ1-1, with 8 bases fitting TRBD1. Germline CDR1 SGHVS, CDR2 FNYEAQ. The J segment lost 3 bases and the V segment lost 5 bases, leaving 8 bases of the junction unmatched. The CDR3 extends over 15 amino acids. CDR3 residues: CASSRGQDADTEAFF. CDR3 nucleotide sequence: TGTGCCAGCAGCCGGGGACAGGACGCGGACACTGAAGCTTTCTTT.

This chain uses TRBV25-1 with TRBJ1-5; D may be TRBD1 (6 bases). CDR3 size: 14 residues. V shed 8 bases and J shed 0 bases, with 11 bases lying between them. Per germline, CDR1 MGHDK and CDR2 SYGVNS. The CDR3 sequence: CASQGSNSNQPQHF. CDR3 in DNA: TGTGCCAGCCAGGGGTCTAATAGCAATCAGCCCCAGCATTTT.

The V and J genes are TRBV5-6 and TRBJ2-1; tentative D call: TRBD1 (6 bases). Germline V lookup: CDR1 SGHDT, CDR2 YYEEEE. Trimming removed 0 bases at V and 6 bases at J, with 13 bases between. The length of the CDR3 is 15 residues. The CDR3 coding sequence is TGTGCCAGCAGCTTGGGGAACAGGGTTGGCAATGAGCAGTTCTTC. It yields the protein CASSLGNRVGNEQFF. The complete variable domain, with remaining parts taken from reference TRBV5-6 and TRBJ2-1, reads DAGVTQSPTHLIKTRGQQVTLRCSPKSGHDTVSWYQQALGQGPQFIFQYYEEEERQRGNFPDRFSGHQFPNYSSELNVNALLLGDSALYLCASSLGNRVGNEQFFGPGTRLTVL.

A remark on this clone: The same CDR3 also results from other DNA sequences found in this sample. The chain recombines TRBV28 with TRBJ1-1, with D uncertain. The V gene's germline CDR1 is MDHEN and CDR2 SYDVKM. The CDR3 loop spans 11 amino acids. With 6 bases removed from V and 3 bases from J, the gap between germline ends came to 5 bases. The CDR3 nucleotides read TGTGCCAGCAGCCTGTACACTGAAGCTTTCTTT. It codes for CASSLYTEAFF.

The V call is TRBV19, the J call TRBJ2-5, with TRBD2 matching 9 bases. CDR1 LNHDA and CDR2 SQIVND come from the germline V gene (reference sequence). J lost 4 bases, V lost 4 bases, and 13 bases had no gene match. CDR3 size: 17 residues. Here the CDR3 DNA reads TGTGCCAGTAGTAAACTATCTAGCGGGGCTACCCTAGAGACCCAGTACTTC. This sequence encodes CASSKLSSGATLETQYF. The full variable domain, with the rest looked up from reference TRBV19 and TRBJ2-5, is DGGITQSPKYLFRKEGQNVTLSCEQNLNHDAMYWYRQDPGQGLRLIYYSQIVNDFQKGDIAEGYSVSREKKESFPLTVTSAQKNPTAFYLCASSKLSSGATLETQYFGPGTRLLVL.

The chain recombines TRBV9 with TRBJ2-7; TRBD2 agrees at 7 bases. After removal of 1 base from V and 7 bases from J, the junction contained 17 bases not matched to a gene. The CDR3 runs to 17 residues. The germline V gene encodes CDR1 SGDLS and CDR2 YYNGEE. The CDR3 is CASSVSLGEGVRREQYF. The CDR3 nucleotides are TGTGCCAGCAGCGTAAGTTTGGGGGAGGGCGTCCGTAGAGAGCAGTACTTC.

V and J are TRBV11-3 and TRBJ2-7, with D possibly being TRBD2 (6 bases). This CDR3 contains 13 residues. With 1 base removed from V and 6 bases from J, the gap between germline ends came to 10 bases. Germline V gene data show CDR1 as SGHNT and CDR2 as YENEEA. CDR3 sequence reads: CASSLGEVGEQYF. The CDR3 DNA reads TGTGCCAGCAGCTTAGGGGAGGTCGGCGAGCAGTACTTC. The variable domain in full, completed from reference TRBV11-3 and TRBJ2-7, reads EAGVVQSPRYKIIEKKQPVAFWCNPISGHNTLYWYLQNLGQGPELLIRYENEEAVDDSQLPKDRFSAERLKGVDSTLKIQPAELGDSAVYLCASSLGEVGEQYFGPGTRLTVT.

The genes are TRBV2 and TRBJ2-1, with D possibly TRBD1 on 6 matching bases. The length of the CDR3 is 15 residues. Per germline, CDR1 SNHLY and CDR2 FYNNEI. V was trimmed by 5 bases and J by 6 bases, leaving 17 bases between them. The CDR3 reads CASSLLGGPLNEQFF. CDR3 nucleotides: TGTGCCAGCAGTCTTCTAGGGGGTCCTCTCAATGAGCAGTTCTTC.

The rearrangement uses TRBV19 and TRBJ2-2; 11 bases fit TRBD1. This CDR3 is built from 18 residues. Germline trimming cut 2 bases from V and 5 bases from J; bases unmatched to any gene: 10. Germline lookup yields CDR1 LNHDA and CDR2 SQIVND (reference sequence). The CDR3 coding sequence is TGTGCCAGTAGTATATTTACTGTTGGGGACAGGGGGACCGGGGAGCTGTTTTTT. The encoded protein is CASSIFTVGDRGTGELFF.

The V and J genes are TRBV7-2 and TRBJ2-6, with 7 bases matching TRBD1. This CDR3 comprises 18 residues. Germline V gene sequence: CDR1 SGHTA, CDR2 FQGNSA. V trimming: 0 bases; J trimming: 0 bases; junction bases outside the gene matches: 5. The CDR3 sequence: CASSLAPRTGSGANVLTF. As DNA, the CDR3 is TGTGCCAGCAGCTTAGCACCAAGGACAGGCTCTGGGGCCAACGTCCTGACTTTC.

The DNA of the CDR3 is TGTGCCAGTAGTCCGGGGCGGGAGACCACCTACGAGCAGTACTTC. Its translation: CASSPGRETTYEQYF. The chain combines TRBV19 with TRBJ2-7; 7 positions agree with TRBD2. This CDR3 spans 15 amino acids. Germline CDR1 reads LNHDA; CDR2 reads SQIVND (reference sequence). Trimming at V came to 5 bases and at J to 2 bases, leaving 9 bases not matched to a gene.

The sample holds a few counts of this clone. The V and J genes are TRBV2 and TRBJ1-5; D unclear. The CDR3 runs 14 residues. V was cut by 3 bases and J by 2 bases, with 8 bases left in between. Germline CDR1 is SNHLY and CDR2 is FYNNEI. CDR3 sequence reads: CASSDSERNQPQHF. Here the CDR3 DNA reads TGTGCCAGCAGTGACAGCGAACGCAATCAGCCCCAGCATTTT.

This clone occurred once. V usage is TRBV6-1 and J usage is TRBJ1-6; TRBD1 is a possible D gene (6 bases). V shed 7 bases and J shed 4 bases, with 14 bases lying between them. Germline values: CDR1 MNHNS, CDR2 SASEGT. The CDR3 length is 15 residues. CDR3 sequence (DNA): TGTGCCAGCACCCCGACAGGCCCTTATAATTCACCCCTCCACTTT. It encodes CASTPTGPYNSPLHF.

The CDR3 spells CASSGAGLAGGPDTGELFF. The DNA of the CDR3 is TGCGCCAGCAGCGGCGCGGGACTAGCGGGAGGGCCCGACACCGGGGAGCTGTTTTTT. This chain joins TRBV5-1 and TRBJ2-2; 16 bases agree with TRBD2. CDR1 and CDR2 from the germline V gene are SGHRS and YFSETQ. CDR3 length: 19 amino acids. V lost 4 bases and J lost 3; bases outside the gene matches: 9.

CDR3 DNA: TGTGCCAGCAGCTTAGCGGCAGGGGTAGGCGACCAGTACTTC. As protein: CASSLAAGVGDQYF. The chain carries TRBV11-3 and TRBJ2-5; perhaps TRBD1 as D (6 bases). There are 14 residues in the CDR3. The V end lost 1 base, the J end lost 10 bases, and 16 bases lay between the germline ends. Germline CDR1 reads SGHNT; CDR2 reads YENEEA. The whole variable domain, remainder taken from reference TRBV11-3 and TRBJ2-5, is EAGVVQSPRYKIIEKKQPVAFWCNPISGHNTLYWYLQNLGQGPELLIRYENEEAVDDSQLPKDRFSAERLKGVDSTLKIQPAELGDSAVYLCASSLAAGVGDQYFGPGTRLLVL.

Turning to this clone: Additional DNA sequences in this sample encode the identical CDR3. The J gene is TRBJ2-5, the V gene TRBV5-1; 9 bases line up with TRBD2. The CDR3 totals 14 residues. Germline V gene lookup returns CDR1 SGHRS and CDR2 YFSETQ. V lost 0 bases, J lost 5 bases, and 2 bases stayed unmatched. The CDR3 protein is CASSLGLAGETQYF. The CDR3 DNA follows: TGCGCCAGCAGCTTGGGCCTAGCGGGGGAGACCCAGTACTTC.

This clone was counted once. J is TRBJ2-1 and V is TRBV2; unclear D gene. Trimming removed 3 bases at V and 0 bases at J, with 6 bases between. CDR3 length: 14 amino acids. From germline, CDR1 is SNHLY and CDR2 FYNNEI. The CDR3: CASSEDSSYNEQFF. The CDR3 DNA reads TGTGCCAGCAGTGAGGATAGCTCCTACAATGAGCAGTTCTTC.

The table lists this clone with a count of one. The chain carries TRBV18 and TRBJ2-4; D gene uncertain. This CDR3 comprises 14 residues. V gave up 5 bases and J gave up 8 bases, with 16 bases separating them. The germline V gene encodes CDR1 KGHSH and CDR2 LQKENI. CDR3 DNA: TGTGCCAGCTCAGCCAACGGGTGGGCGGACATTCAGTACTTC. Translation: CASSANGWADIQYF.

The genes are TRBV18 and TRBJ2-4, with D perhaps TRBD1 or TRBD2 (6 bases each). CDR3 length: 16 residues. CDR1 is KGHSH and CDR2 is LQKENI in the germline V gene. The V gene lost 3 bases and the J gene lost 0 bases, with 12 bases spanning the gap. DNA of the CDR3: TGTGCCAGCTCACCGTCGGGGGCAGGAGCCAAAAACATTCAGTACTTC. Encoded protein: CASSPSGAGAKNIQYF.

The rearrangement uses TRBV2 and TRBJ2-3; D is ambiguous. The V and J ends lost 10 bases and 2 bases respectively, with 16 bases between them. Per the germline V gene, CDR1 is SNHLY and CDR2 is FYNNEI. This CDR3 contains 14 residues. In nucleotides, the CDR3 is TGTGCCACCACTCTACGGTCGAACACAGATACGCAGTATTTT. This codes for CATTLRSNTDTQYF.